The rows below give T cell receptor beta chains drawn from one sample of a study of blood T cell repertoires in COVID-19. Profiling relied on immunoSEQ multiplex PCR, and the TCRdb table lists in-frame clones only, not all of them. Counted here are hundreds of thousands of clones, around 88% occurring once; the ten biggest clones make up roughly an eighth. Material: peripheral blood. These TCRs come from a woman aged 45-59 years with COVID-19, enrolled during active disease. Each CDR3 is given with its conserved first and last residue. A D gene is named only where the DNA matches it firmly. A row's size may be missing; if present it is once, few, many or a size class.

- TRBJ2-2 - TRBV16 14 TGTGCCAGCAGCCGAGCAGGCGATCGGGGGGAGCTGTTTTTT CASSRAGDRGELFF
once TRBJ1-5 - TRBV6-1 13 TGTGCCAGCAGTGAAATAGAGGCCCAGCCCCAGCATTTT CASSEIEAQPQHF
- TRBJ2-3 TRBD2 TRBV30 13 TGTGCCTGGAGCTCGGGAGGGACAGATACGCAGTATTTT CAWSSGGTDTQYF
- TRBJ2-5 - TRBV5-5 15 TGTGCCAGCAGCCCCGGCGCGTTCGGGGGAGAGACCCAGTACTTC CASSPGAFGGETQYF
- TRBJ2-1 TRBD1 TRBV7-3 16 TGTGCCAGCAGCTTAAGAGCGGGGACAGGGTTCAATGAGCAGTTCTTC CASSLRAGTGFNEQFF
- TRBJ1-3 - TRBV27 13 TGTGCCAGCAGTAGGCCCGAAACAGGAACCATATATTTT CASSRPETGTIYF
- TRBJ1-3 - TRBV4-1 16 TGCGCCAGCAGCCCCGTGAGGGCCCTCTCTGGAAACACCATATATTTT CASSPVRALSGNTIYF
- TRBJ1-1 TRBD1 TRBV6-5 13 TGTGCCAGCAGGACAGGGTGGAACACTGAAGCTTTCTTT CASRTGWNTEAFF
- TRBJ1-1 TRBD1 TRBV29-1 13 TGCAGCGTCTCAACAGGGGAAGGCACTGAAGCTTTCTTT CSVSTGEGTEAFF
- TRBJ2-7 - TRBV7-9 17 TGTGCCAGCAGCTCACACCCGGTTGGGCGGGCCTCCTACGAGCAGTACTTC CASSSHPVGRASYEQYF
- TRBJ2-7 TRBD2 TRBV29-1 13 TGCAGCGTTAGCCGGGGGGGCTCCTACGAGCAGTACTTC CSVSRGGSYEQYF
once TRBJ2-3 TRBD2 TRBV4-2 20 TGTGCCAGCAGCCAAGATTGGCCTAGCGGGGGGGGCCGTAGCACAGATACGCAGTATTTT CASSQDWPSGGGRSTDTQYF
- TRBJ2-5 - TRBV6-2/TRBV6-3 17 TGTGCCAGCACCCCTTACCCGGGGGGCGTAAGGCAAGAGACCCAGTACTTC CASTPYPGGVRQETQYF
- TRBJ1-1 - TRBV5-1 13 TGCGCCAGCAGCTTGGCAGAGAACACTGAAGCTTTCTTT CASSLAENTEAFF
once TRBJ2-5 TRBD2 TRBV24-1 13 TGTGCCACCGGAGCGGGGTACCAAGAGACCCAGTACTTC CATGAGYQETQYF
- TRBJ1-5 - TRBV10-3 15 TGTGCCATCAGTGAGGGGCGGGGGCGCAATCAGCCCCAGCATTTT CAISEGRGRNQPQHF
- TRBJ2-3 TRBD2 TRBV7-2 16 TGTGCCAGCAGCTTAAATGGCGGGGGGGCCAGTGATACGCAGTATTTT CASSLNGGGASDTQYF
- TRBJ1-1 - TRBV11-2 12 TGTGCCAGCAGCGCCCAGGGCATTGAAGCTTTCTTT CASSAQGIEAFF
- TRBJ1-2 - TRBV14 13 TGTGCCAGCAGCCAAGATCGAAGGTTGGAGCACACCTTC CASSQDRRLEHTF
many TRBJ2-7 - TRBV5-8 11 TGTGCCAGCAGGCAGACAGCCGAGCAGTACTTC CASRQTAEQYF